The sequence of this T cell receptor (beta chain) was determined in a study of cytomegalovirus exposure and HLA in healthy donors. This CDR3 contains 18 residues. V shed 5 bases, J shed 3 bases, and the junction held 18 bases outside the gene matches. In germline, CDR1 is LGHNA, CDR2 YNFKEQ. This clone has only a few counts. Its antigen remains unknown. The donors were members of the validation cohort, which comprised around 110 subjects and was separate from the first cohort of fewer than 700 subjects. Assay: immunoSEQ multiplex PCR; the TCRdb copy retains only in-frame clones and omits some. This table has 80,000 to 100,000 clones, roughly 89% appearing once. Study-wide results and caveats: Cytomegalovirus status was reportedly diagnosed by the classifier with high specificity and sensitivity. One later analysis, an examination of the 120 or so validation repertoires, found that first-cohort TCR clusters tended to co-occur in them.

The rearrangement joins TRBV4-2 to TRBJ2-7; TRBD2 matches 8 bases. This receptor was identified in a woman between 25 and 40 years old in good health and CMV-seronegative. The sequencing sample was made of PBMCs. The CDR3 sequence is CASSSRVSERGIYYEQYF. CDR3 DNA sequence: TGTGCCAGCAGCTCCCGAGTGAGTGAGCGGGGGATTTACTACGAGCAGTACTTC.